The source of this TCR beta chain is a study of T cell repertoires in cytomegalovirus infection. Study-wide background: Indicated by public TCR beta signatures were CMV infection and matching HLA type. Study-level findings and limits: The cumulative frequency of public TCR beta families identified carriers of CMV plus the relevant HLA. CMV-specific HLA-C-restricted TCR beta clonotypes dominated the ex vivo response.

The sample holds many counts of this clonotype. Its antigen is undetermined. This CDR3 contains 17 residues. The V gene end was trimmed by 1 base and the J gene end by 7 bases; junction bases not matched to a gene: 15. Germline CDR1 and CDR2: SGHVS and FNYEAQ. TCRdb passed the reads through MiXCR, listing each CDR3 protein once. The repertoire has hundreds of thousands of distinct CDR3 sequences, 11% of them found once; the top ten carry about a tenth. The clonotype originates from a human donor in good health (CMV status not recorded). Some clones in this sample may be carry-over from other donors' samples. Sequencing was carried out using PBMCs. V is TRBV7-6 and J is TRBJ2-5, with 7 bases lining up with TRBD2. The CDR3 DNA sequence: TGTGCCAGCAGCTTAGTAGGCCTAGCGGAAAGTAAGAGGACCCAGTACTTC. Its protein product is CASSLVGLAESKRTQYF. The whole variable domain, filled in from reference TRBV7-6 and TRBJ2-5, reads GAGVSQSPRYKVTKRGQDVALRCDPISGHVSLYWYRQALGQGPEFLTYFNYEAQQDKSGLPNDRFSAERPEGSISTLTIQRTEQRDSAMYRCASSLVGLAESKRTQYFGPGTRLLVL.